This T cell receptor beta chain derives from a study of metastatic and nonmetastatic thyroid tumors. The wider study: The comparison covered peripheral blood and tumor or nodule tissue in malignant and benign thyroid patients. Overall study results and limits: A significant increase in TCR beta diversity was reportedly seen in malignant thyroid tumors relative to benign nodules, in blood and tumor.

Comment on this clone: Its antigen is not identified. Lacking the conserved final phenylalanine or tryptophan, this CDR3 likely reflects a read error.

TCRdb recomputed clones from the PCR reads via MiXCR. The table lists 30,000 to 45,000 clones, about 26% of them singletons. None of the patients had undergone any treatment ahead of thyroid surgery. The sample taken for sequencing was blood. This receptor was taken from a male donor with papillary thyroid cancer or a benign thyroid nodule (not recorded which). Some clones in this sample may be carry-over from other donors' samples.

The DNA of the CDR3 is TGTGCCAGCAGGGAAGATAACACAGATATGCAGTATCTT. This codes for CASREDNTDMQYL. V gene TRBV6-1 combines with J gene TRBJ2-3; no definite D call. The CDR3 extends over 13 amino acids. Germline V gene lookup returns CDR1 MNHNS and CDR2 SASEGT.